This record looks at one T cell receptor (beta chain) sequence and its context. The CDR3 consists of 12 residues. Germline V gives CDR1 SQVTM, CDR2 ANQGSEA. Trimming stripped 4 bases from V and 1 base from J, with 8 bases between. The sample comes from a study of blood T cells in healthy people across ages. The use of a sample-barcoded 5' primer and a J-beta primer mix characterized a second PCR of about 7 to 12 cycles. From the 5' RACE reads, TCRdb called clonotypes with MiXCR, one entry per CDR3 protein. The data show around 700,000 distinct CDR3 sequences, approximately 25% seen once. The sample was also linked to a second study, of T cells of mothers and their children.

The V and J genes are TRBV29-1 and TRBJ2-7; D unresolved. The sample consisted of blood. This clonotype was obtained from a boy aged 5-17 years in good health. The CDR3 spells CSVAGLSYEQYF. CDR3 nucleotide sequence: TGCAGCGTTGCAGGATTGTCCTACGAGCAGTACTTC.